This entry features one T cell receptor (beta chain) sequence. The data were taken from a study of OX40 agonist ivuxolimab in advanced cancers. Study-wide context: Patients treated during dose escalation were battling hepatocellular carcinoma, melanoma, renal cell or head and neck cancer.

The CDR3 runs 14 residues. Germline CDR1 reads SGDLS; CDR2 reads YYNGEE. The V and J ends lost 2 bases and 0 bases respectively, with 7 bases between them. Patients were excluded for autoimmune disease history or systemic immunosuppression. The assay was immunoSEQ multiplex PCR, and TCRdb's table has in-frame clones only and misses some. Among about 130,000 clones, less than 95% were seen once, and the ten largest hold 0.95% to 1.4%. Sequences were derived from CD4+ or CD8+ T cells sorted from blood, sampled in a trial of the OX40 agonist ivuxolimab. The TCR was taken from an adult with an advanced solid tumor such as melanoma, head and neck, liver or kidney cancer. The rearrangement links TRBV9 to TRBJ2-3; D is uncertain. The CDR3 region has the DNA TGTGCCAGCAGCGTTGACCAAAGCACAGATACGCAGTATTTT. Amino acid sequence: CASSVDQSTDTQYF.